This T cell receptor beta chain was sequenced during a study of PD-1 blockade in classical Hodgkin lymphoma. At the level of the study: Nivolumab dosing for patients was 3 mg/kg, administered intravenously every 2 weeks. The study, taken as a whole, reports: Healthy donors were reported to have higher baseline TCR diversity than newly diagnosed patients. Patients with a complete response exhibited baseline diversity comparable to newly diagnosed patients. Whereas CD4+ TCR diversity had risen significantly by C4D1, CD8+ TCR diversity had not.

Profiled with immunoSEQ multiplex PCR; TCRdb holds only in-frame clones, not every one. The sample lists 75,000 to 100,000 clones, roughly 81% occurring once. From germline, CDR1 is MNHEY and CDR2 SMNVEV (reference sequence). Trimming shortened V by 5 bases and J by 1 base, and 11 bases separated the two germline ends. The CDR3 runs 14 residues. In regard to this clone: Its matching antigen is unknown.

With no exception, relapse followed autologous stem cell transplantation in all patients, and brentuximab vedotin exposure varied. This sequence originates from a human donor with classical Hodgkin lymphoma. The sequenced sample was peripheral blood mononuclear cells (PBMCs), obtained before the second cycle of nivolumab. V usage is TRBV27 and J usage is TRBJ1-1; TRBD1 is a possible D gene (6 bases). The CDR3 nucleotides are TGTGCCAGCAGTCTCAGGGGCCCGAACACTGAAGCTTTCTTT. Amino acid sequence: CASSLRGPNTEAFF.